This T cell receptor beta chain was captured by sequencing in a study of cytomegalovirus exposure and HLA in healthy donors. On this clone itself: Its specificity is unknown.

Per germline, CDR1 SEHNR and CDR2 FQNEAQ (reference sequence). J gave up 4 bases and V 4 bases, and 5 bases lay outside the gene matches. The CDR3 length is 15 residues. General study findings and limits: Most TCR sequences were rare, but some public TCRs occurred in many donors.

In the PCR, 60 Vbeta and 13 Jbeta primers were used. Clones were sequenced by immunoSEQ multiplex PCR, and TCRdb holds only the in-frame ones, with some missing. The table has around 120,000 clones, 75% to 90% seen once. Sequencing was done on a sample of PBMCs. This clonotype originated in a male donor in good health and CMV-seronegative. The rearrangement uses TRBV7-9 and TRBJ2-3; TRBD1 matches 10 bases. CDR3 in amino acids: CASSWGQGRADTQYF. The CDR3 DNA reads as TGTGCCAGCAGCTGGGGACAGGGGAGGGCAGATACGCAGTATTTT.